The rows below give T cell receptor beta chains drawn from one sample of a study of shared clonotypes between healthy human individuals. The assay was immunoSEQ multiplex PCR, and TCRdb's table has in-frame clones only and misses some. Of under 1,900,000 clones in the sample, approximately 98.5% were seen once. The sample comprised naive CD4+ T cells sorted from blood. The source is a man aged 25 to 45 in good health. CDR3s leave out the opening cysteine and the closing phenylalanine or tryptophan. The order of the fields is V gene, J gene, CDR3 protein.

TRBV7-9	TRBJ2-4	ASSQFKNGNIQY
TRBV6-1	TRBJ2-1	ASSVKGDWQF
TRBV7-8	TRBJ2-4	ASSPFSGSGNIQY
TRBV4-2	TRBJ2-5	ASSRAGLAGEETQY
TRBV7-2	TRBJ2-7	ASSLARTSGRAGEQY
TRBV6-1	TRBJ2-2	ASRRGGELF
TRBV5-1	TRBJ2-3	ASSLAGQGADTQY
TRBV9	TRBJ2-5	ASSVTGNQETQY
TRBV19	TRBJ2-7	ASSVGLAGGPYEQY
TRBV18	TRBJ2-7	ASSPQGGSHEQY
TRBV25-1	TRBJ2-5	ASSVGGVETQY
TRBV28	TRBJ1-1	ASSPFQGTEAF
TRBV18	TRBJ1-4	ASSPGGQGNEKLF
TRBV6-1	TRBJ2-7	ASSEGRGPYEQY
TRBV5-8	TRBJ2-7	ASSVVGTAYEQY
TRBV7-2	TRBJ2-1	ASSFGAYNEQF
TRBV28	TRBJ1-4	ASRTGGEKLF
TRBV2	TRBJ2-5	ASRWDRDQETQY
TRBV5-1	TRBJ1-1	ASSFPRGRGTEAF
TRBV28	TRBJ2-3	ASSLGGTQY
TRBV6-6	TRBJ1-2	ASSPVIGYT
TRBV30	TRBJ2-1	AWGSVSSYNEQF
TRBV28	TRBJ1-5	ASSLWPGRGTGDQSNQPQH
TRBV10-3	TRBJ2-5	AISASGGETQY
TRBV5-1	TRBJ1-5	ASSLGGRQPQH
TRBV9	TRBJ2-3	ASSVDTVGGSLDTQY